This TCR beta chain was captured by sequencing in a study of beta chain features in type 1 diabetes. Findings of the study overall: Shorter TCRB CDR3s, moderately but significantly so, marked every one of the four CD4+ subsets in Type 1 diabetes patients.

Looked up from germline, CDR1 is SGHRS and CDR2 is YFSETQ. The CDR3 is 16 amino acids. The V and J ends lost 0 bases and 1 base, in that order; junction bases with no gene match: 4. Every bit of the isolated RNA underwent reverse transcription, so sequencing read expressed TCRB transcripts. The assay was immunoSEQ multiplex PCR, and TCRdb's table has in-frame clones only and misses some. The sample has 200,000 to 300,000 clones, approximately 10% seen once. Only a few counts were recorded for this clone. What it recognizes is unknown. This chain joins TRBV5-1 and TRBJ2-1, with TRBD1 matching over 7 bases. Material for sequencing was naive CD4+ T cells from blood. This TCR was recovered from a man between 25 and 39 years old with type 1 diabetes. The CDR3 DNA sequence: TGCGCCAGCAGCTTGGATACAGGGGATTCCTACAATGAGCAGTTCTTC. It yields the protein CASSLDTGDSYNEQFF.